This T cell receptor (beta chain) was recovered during a study of prognosis after radiotherapy for stage I lung cancer. This CDR3 is 16 amino acids long. Germline CDR1 is DFQATT and CDR2 is SNEGSKA (reference sequence). Trimming removed 0 bases from V and 6 bases from J; junction bases left unmatched: 10. This clonotype was picked up many times. Two-round multiplex PCR on genomic DNA was the method by which TCR beta CDR3 was amplified. Round one of PCR was performed, and it used primers specific to each TRBV and TRBJ gene. TCRdb reanalysed the multiplex PCR reads using MiXCR and keeps one entry per CDR3 protein. This sample has approximately 25,000 distinct CDR3 sequences, with just over 45% found just once.

The receptor comes from a donor over 45 with non-small cell lung cancer. The V and J genes are TRBV20-1 and TRBJ1-2; 10 bases match TRBD1. The sequences come from PBMCs, collected before or after stereotactic body radiation therapy (not recorded which). CDR3 protein: CSARESVGDRGHGYTF. The CDR3 DNA reads as TGCAGTGCTAGAGAATCCGTGGGCGACAGGGGGCATGGCTACACCTTC.